This entry describes one TCR beta chain. The sample comes from a study of shared T cell receptors in the human thymus. The table came from immunoSEQ multiplex PCR; TCRdb's copy has only in-frame clones and leaves some out. The sample holds hundreds of thousands of clones, approximately 87% seen once. Germline lookup yields CDR1 LGHNA and CDR2 YSLEER. V lost 0 bases and J 4 bases, leaving 13 bases between the germline ends. The CDR3 runs 16 residues. This sample also appeared in a second study, on human thymus T cells.

Sequencing was performed on thymocytes. The rearrangement joins TRBV4-3 to TRBJ1-3, with D possibly being TRBD1 (5 bases). The source is a boy in the first two years of life with a congenital heart defect. CDR3 in DNA: TGCGCCAGCAGCCAAGAGGGGGGGGTCAGGGGAAACACCATATATTTT. Translation: CASSQEGGVRGNTIYF.